Below, 22 T cell receptor beta chains from the same sample are listed, as sequenced in a study of blood T cells in healthy people across ages. Then a second PCR, running about 7 to 11 cycles, was carried out with a sample-barcoded 5' primer and a J-beta primer mix. TCRdb called the 5' RACE reads again in MiXCR, with one record for every CDR3 protein. The sample includes 1.5 million to 2 million distinct CDR3 sequences, 28% seen only once; the top ten take roughly 8%. What was sequenced was blood. The receptors here all came from a woman aged 25 to 45 in good health.

The chain couples TRBV24-1 to TRBJ1-1; TRBD1 might be the D (5 bases). V lost 3 bases to trimming and J lost 4 bases, with 14 bases between them. Germline lookup yields CDR1 KGHDR and CDR2 SFDVKD. This CDR3 is built from 15 residues. The CDR3 coding sequence is TGTGCCACCAGTGATGGGGCCAGCAGTAGCACTGAAGCTTTCTTT. Translated, it gives CATSDGASSSTEAFF.

This chain uses TRBV5-1 with TRBJ2-5, with D tentatively TRBD1 (5 bases). The V end lost 0 bases, the J end lost 7 bases, and 10 bases lay between the germline ends. The CDR3 covers 13 residues. Germline V CDR1 and CDR2: SGHRS, YFSETQ. The CDR3 region has the DNA TGCGCCAGCAGCTTGGAAGCCGACAGGACCCAGTACTTC. The encoded protein is CASSLEADRTQYF.

Only a few counts were recorded for this clonotype. The gene calls are TRBV6-6 and TRBJ2-1, with 12 bases fitting TRBD2. V lost 6 bases, J lost 4 bases, and 7 bases stayed unmatched. The CDR3 loop spans 16 amino acids. In germline, CDR1 is MNHNY, CDR2 SVGAGI (reference sequence). The CDR3 spells CASRTGLAGRYNEQFF. The CDR3 region has the DNA TGTGCCAGCAGAACAGGACTAGCGGGGAGGTACAATGAGCAGTTCTTC.

This rearrangement joins TRBV6-5 to TRBJ1-1; D not certain. The V end was cut by 0 bases, the J end by 4 bases, with 9 bases between. CDR1 MNHEY and CDR2 SVGAGI come from the germline V gene. The CDR3 consists of 14 residues. CDR3 residues: CASSYSIRPTEAFF. CDR3 in DNA: TGTGCCAGCAGTTACTCGATAAGGCCCACTGAAGCTTTCTTT.

The V and J genes are TRBV6-5 and TRBJ2-7, with D possibly matching TRBD2 (5 bases). The CDR3 consists of 14 residues. Germline V gives CDR1 MNHEY, CDR2 SVGAGI. With 7 bases removed from V and 8 bases from J, the gap between germline ends came to 21 bases. CDR3 in DNA: TGTGCCAGCATTTCGGGGTGGGGTACGAGGCAGCAGTACTTC. Translated: CASISGWGTRQQYF.

The V and J genes are TRBV20-1 and TRBJ2-3; 11 bases align to TRBD2. Trimming at V came to 4 bases and at J to 6 bases, leaving 9 bases not matched to a gene. This CDR3 region has 15 residues. Germline lookup yields CDR1 DFQATT and CDR2 SNEGSKA (reference sequence). The CDR3 nucleotides read TGCAGTGCTATCCGACTAGCGGGATGGACGGATACGCAGTATTTT. Amino acid sequence: CSAIRLAGWTDTQYF.

This clonotype came up many times. The genes are TRBV20-1 and TRBJ2-7; no clear D gene. Germline lookup yields CDR1 DFQATT and CDR2 SNEGSKA (reference sequence). This CDR3 region has 12 residues. V lost 1 base, J lost 4 bases, and 8 bases lay in between. The CDR3 DNA is TGCAGTGCTAGAGTGCAGGCGTACGAGCAGTACTTC. Its protein is CSARVQAYEQYF.

This clonotype was recorded at least ten times. One end of the junction fails to match germline, which may point to a read error. Written as DNA, the CDR3 is TGTGCCAGTAGTCTGGACGGGAGCTCCTACGAGCAGTACTTC. Translating gives CASSLDGSSYEQYF. The chain has TRBV5-1 and TRBJ2-7; D may be TRBD2 (6 bases). CDR1 SGHRS and CDR2 YFSETQ come from the germline V gene. This CDR3 has 14 residues.

Turning to this clonotype: This may arise from a read error, as a much more abundant clone is one base away. This sequence joins TRBV29-1 and TRBJ2-1; D uncertain. V dropped 3 bases and J dropped 10 bases, with 13 bases sitting between them. CDR3 length: 12 residues. Germline V gives CDR1 SQVTM, CDR2 ANQGSEA. CDR3 amino acids: CSVDDPPYEQFF. In nucleotides, the CDR3 is TGCAGCGTTGACGACCCTCCCTACGAGCAGTTCTTC.

Many counts were recorded for this clonotype. As DNA, the CDR3 is TGCAGTGCATATGGAGATGAGCAGTTCTTC. Translating gives CSAYGDEQFF. V and J are TRBV20-1 and TRBJ2-1; no reliable D call. This CDR3 contains 10 residues. The ends were cut back, 6 bases at V and 8 bases at J, with 8 bases in the middle. Germline V lookup: CDR1 DFQATT, CDR2 SNEGSKA (reference sequence).

This clonotype was detected many times. The V gene is TRBV7-9, the J gene TRBJ2-7, with unresolved D. The germline V gene has CDR1 SEHNR and CDR2 FQNEAQ (reference sequence). CDR3 length equals 15 residues. V was shortened by 0 bases and J by 5 bases, with 14 bases between the two germline ends. DNA of the CDR3: TGTGCCAGCAGCTTAGCGCTCAAGGTTAACGACGAGCAGTACTTC. It codes for CASSLALKVNDEQYF.

This clonotype was recorded at least ten times. The chain employs TRBV10-3 and TRBJ2-1; 7 nucleotides agree with TRBD1. Germline loops: CDR1 ENHRY, CDR2 SYGVKD. Trimming took 3 bases from V and 8 from J; bases not matched to a gene: 7. The CDR3 is made up of 14 amino acids. CDR3 in DNA: TGTGCCATCAGTGAACGGACAGGTGGGGATGAGCAGTTCTTC. It is translated as CAISERTGGDEQFF.

There are many counts of this clonotype. The chain has TRBV12-3 or TRBV12-4 and TRBJ2-5; no clear D gene. Trimming pared 7 bases from V and 2 bases from J, leaving 11 bases between. The CDR3 has 13 amino acids. The CDR3: CASTDPLQETQYF. For the CDR3, the DNA is TGTGCCAGCACCGACCCGTTACAAGAGACCCAGTACTTC.

The chain joins TRBV20-1 to TRBJ2-4; 9 bases match TRBD2. The DNA end is more similar to TRBJ2-7, so the J call may be wrong. Germline values: CDR1 DFQATT, CDR2 SNEGSKA (reference sequence). The CDR3 is 14 residues long. CDR3 in DNA: TGCAGTGCTAGACGAGCGGGGGGCTCCCTCGAGCAGTACTTC. It specifies CSARRAGGSLEQYF.

V usage is TRBV7-6 and J usage is TRBJ2-1, with 8 bases that match TRBD1. The CDR3 length is 18 residues. Trimming cost V 1 base and J 13 bases; bases outside gene matches: 21. Germline values: CDR1 SGHVS, CDR2 FNYEAQ. CDR3 loop: CASSLERQGAHVVETQFF. Written as DNA, the CDR3 is TGTGCCAGCAGCTTAGAACGGCAGGGGGCGCATGTTGTAGAGACCCAGTTCTTC.

This clonotype showed up just a few times. The V call is TRBV6-1, the J call TRBJ2-1; 12 positions match TRBD2. This CDR3 has 18 amino acids. From germline, CDR1 is MNHNS and CDR2 SASEGT. J was trimmed by 0 bases and V by 6 bases; bases with no gene match: 9. The CDR3 nucleotides read TGTGCCAGCAGCCTCGCTAGCGGGAGGGATAGCTCCTACAATGAGCAGTTCTTC. It specifies CASSLASGRDSSYNEQFF.

This clonotype was found a few times. The chain couples TRBV7-9 to TRBJ2-5; tentative D call: TRBD2 (6 bases). The CDR3 consists of 20 residues. Trimming stripped 2 bases from V and 0 bases from J, with 25 bases between. CDR1 is SEHNR, CDR2 FQNEAQ, per germline (reference sequence). The CDR3 sequence is CASSLPMGGERGQYQETQYF. In nucleotides, the CDR3 is TGTGCCAGCAGCTTACCGATGGGGGGAGAGCGCGGTCAGTACCAAGAGACCCAGTACTTC.

Worth noting for this clonotype: Relative to the germline gene, one junction end is altered; a read error may explain this. V is TRBV7-8 and J is TRBJ2-7, with 13 nucleotides matching TRBD2. This CDR3 has 15 residues. Per germline, CDR1 SGHVS and CDR2 FQNEAQ. In nucleotides, the CDR3 is TGTGCCGGCAGCTGGACTAGCGGGAGTCTCTCCGAGCAGTACTTC. Translated, it gives CAGSWTSGSLSEQYF.

J is TRBJ1-1 and V is TRBV7-9, with 8 bases identical to TRBD1. From germline, CDR1 is SEHNR and CDR2 FQNEAQ (reference sequence). The CDR3 has 16 residues. The trim removed 0 bases at V and 3 bases at J, leaving 6 bases unmatched. The CDR3 reads CASSLARTGTDTEAFF. CDR3 in DNA: TGTGCCAGCAGCTTAGCCCGGACAGGGACGGACACTGAAGCTTTCTTT.

As for this clonotype: One junction end does not reproduce the germline sequence, and a read error may be involved. The J gene is TRBJ2-4, the V gene TRBV28; D is possibly TRBD1 (6 bases). CDR1 and CDR2 from the germline V gene are MDHEN and SYDVKM. The CDR3 is 13 amino acids. CDR3 sequence: CASPGQSANIRYF. The DNA of the CDR3 is TGTGCCAGCCCCGGACAGTCCGCAAACATTCGGTACTTC.

This clonotype occurred a few times. The genes are TRBV21-1 and TRBJ2-4. TRBV21-1 is described as a pseudogene. The CDR3 has 13 residues. CDR3 amino acids: CGKRILAKNIQYF. Here the CDR3 DNA reads TGTGGAAAAAGGATTCTAGCCAAAAACATTCAGTACTTC.

The V gene is TRBV20-1, the J gene TRBJ2-1; 9 bases align to TRBD2. Germline V gene sequence: CDR1 DFQATT, CDR2 SNEGSKA (reference sequence). Trimming removed 2 bases from V and 5 bases from J; junction bases left unmatched: 1. This CDR3 region has 13 residues. In DNA form, the CDR3 reads TGCAGTGCTAGACTAGCGGGGAACAATGAGCAGTTCTTC. It yields the protein CSARLAGNNEQFF.